This T cell receptor beta chain was sequenced for a study of CD8 T cells in ankylosing spondylitis. The study, taken as a whole, reports: Seven to nine highly homologous variants formed a TCR beta motif that appeared characteristic of ankylosing spondylitis blood.

This clonotype was recorded a few times. No antigen is known for it. CDR3 size: 13 residues. Germline CDR1 is SGHRS and CDR2 is YFSETQ. Trimming removed 5 bases from V and 9 bases from J, with 18 bases in between. TCRdb redid the calling of the 5' RACE reads with MiXCR, one entry per CDR3 protein. Counted here are 750,000 to 850,000 distinct CDR3 sequences, approximately 12% occurring once; the ten biggest clones make up 0.51%. The rearrangement links TRBV5-1 to TRBJ2-7, with unresolved D. The material sequenced was blood, either unsorted or a sorted T cell fraction (not recorded which). The clonotype was recovered from a male donor with ankylosing spondylitis. The CDR3 nucleotides are TGCGCCAGCAGAGCTAGACCGGAAAACCCGCAGTACTTC. It encodes CASRARPENPQYF.